Below are 8 T cell receptor beta chains sequenced from a single sample in a study of CD8 T cells in Susac syndrome. RNA in amounts of about 0.5 to 1 ug was reverse transcribed with random hexamers. One entry per CDR3 protein, called by TCRdb with MiXCR from the immunoSEQ multiplex PCR reads. The sample yields under 200,000 distinct CDR3 sequences, roughly 92% seen once. Sequencing was carried out using CD4+ T cells from PBMCs. These TCRs come from a human donor in good health.

This chain connects TRBV19 to TRBJ1-5, with no clear D. V lost 9 bases, J lost 6 bases, and 3 bases lay in between. Germline assignment: CDR1 LNHDA and CDR2 SQIVND (reference sequence). CDR3 size: 9 residues. The CDR3 DNA reads TGTGCCAGCGGTCAGCCCCAGCATTTT. Amino acid sequence: CASGQPQHF.

Written as DNA, the CDR3 is TGTGCCAGCAGCCCTAGGGACAGGGGTTCCATGAACACTGAAGCTTTCTTT. Translating it yields CASSPRDRGSMNTEAFF. The rearrangement joins TRBV11-2 to TRBJ1-1; 10 nucleotides match TRBD1. The germline V gene encodes CDR1 SGHAT and CDR2 FQNNGV. Losses at the gene ends were 5 bases for V and 0 bases for J; bases not matched to a gene: 9. The CDR3 covers 17 residues.

CDR3 nucleotides: TGTGCCAGCAGGTCGTACACAGATACGCAGTATTTT. This translates into CASRSYTDTQYF. This chain joins TRBV6-2 or TRBV6-3 and TRBJ2-3; D gene unclear. Deletions cut 6 bases from V and 2 bases from J, with 6 bases between. The germline V gene has CDR1 MNHEY and CDR2 SVGEGT. This CDR3 region has 12 residues.

The rearrangement uses TRBV2 and TRBJ2-3; TRBD1 matches 10 bases. The CDR3 length is 15 residues. Germline V gives CDR1 SNHLY, CDR2 FYNNEI. After removal of 7 bases from V and 5 bases from J, the junction contained 9 bases not matched to a gene. CDR3 sequence reads: CASNLRQGAGDTQYF. The CDR3 bases are TGTGCCAGCAACCTCAGACAGGGGGCAGGAGATACGCAGTATTTT.

The chain employs TRBV28 and TRBJ1-5; 9 bases agree with TRBD1. With 5 bases clipped from V and 5 bases from J, the junction kept 7 bases outside the gene matches. Germline values: CDR1 MDHEN, CDR2 SYDVKM. The CDR3 is 15 amino acids. The CDR3 spells CASSPWDREDQPQHF. The CDR3 DNA is TGTGCCAGCAGTCCGTGGGACAGGGAGGATCAGCCCCAGCATTTT.

The chain joins TRBV6-1 to TRBJ2-4; D unresolved. Trimming cost V 6 bases and J 0 bases, with 15 bases left between them. CDR1 and CDR2 from the germline V gene are MNHNS and SASEGT. The CDR3 extends over 16 amino acids. This CDR3 is CASRTPSKGAKNIQYF. The CDR3 nucleotides are TGTGCCAGCAGGACGCCAAGTAAAGGAGCCAAAAACATTCAGTACTTC.

The rearrangement uses TRBV29-1 and TRBJ2-2; D is unclear. From germline, CDR1 is SQVTM and CDR2 ANQGSEA. The CDR3 length is 13 residues. Trimming removed 3 bases from V and 2 bases from J, with 7 bases in between. This CDR3 reads CSVDRANTGELFF. DNA of the CDR3: TGCAGCGTTGATAGGGCTAACACCGGGGAGCTGTTTTTT.

V is TRBV12-3 or TRBV12-4 and J is TRBJ2-3; tentatively, D is TRBD2 (5 bases). This CDR3 region has 14 residues. The ends were cut back, 6 bases at V and 6 bases at J, with 16 bases in the middle. The DNA for the CDR3 is TGTGCCAGCAGGTCGGGATTCTTAAGGGATACGCAGTATTTT. Translated: CASRSGFLRDTQYF.